This T cell receptor beta chain was captured in a study of OX40 agonist ivuxolimab in advanced cancers. The wider study: Patients undergoing dose escalation presented with hepatocellular carcinoma, melanoma, renal cell or head and neck cancer.

Study-wide results and caveats: Expanded clones belonging to CD8+ T cells outnumbered, on average, those of CD4+.

As regards this clone: What it binds is unknown.

The repertoire was sequenced with immunoSEQ multiplex PCR; TCRdb's copy has only in-frame clones and lacks some. Of 99,000 or so clones listed, approximately 94% are singletons. J gave up 2 bases and V 8 bases, and 3 bases lay outside the gene matches. The CDR3 extends over 12 amino acids. The germline CDR1 and CDR2 sequences are MDHEN and SYDVKM. This rearrangement joins TRBV28 to TRBJ2-7, with 7 bases identical to TRBD2. The source of this sequence is an adult with an advanced solid tumor such as melanoma, head and neck, liver or kidney cancer. The sample in question was CD4+ or CD8+ T cells sorted from blood, obtained in a trial of the OX40 agonist ivuxolimab. CDR3: CASQTSTYEQYF. DNA of the CDR3: TGTGCCAGCCAGACTAGCACCTACGAGCAGTACTTC.